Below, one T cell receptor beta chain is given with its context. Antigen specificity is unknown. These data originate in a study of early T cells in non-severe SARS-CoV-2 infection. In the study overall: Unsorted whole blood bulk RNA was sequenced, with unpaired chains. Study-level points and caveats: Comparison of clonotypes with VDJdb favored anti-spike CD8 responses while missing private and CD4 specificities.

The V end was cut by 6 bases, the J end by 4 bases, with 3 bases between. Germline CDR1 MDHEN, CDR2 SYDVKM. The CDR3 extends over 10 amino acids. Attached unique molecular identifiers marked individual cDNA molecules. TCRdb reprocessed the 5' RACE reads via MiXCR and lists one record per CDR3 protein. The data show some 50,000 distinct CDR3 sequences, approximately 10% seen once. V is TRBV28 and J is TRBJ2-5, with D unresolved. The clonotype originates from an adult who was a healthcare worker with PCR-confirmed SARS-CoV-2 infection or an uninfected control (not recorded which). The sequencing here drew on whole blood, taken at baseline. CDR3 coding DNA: TGTGCCAGCAGCACAGAGACCCAGTACTTC. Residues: CASSTETQYF.